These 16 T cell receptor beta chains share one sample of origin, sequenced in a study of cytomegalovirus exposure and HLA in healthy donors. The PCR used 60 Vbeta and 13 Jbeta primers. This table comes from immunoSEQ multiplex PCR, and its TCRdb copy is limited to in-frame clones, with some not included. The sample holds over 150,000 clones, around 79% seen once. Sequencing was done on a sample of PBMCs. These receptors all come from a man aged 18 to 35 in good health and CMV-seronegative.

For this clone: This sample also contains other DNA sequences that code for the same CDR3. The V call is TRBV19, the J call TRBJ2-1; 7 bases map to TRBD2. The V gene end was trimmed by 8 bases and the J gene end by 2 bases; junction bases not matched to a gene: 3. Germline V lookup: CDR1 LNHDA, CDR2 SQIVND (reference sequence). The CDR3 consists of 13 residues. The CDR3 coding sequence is TGTGCCAGTCGGCTAGCGGCCTACAATGAGCAGTTCTTC. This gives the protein CASRLAAYNEQFF.

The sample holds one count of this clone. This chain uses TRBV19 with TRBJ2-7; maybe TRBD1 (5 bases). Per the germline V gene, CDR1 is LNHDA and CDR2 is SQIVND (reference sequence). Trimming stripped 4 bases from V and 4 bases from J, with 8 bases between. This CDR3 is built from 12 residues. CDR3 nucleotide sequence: TGTGCCAGTAGTAGGGGCGAGTACGAGCAGTACTTC. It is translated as CASSRGEYEQYF. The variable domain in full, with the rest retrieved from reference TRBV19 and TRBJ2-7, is DGGITQSPKYLFRKEGQNVTLSCEQNLNHDAMYWYRQDPGQGLRLIYYSQIVNDFQKGDIAEGYSVSREKKESFPLTVTSAQKNPTAFYLCASSRGEYEQYFGPGTRLTVT.

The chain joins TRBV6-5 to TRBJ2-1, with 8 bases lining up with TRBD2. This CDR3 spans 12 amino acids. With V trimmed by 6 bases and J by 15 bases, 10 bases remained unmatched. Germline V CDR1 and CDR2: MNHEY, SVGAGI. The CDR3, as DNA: TGTGCCAGCAGCCCTGCGAGCGGGAGACCGTTCTTC. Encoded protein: CASSPASGRPFF.

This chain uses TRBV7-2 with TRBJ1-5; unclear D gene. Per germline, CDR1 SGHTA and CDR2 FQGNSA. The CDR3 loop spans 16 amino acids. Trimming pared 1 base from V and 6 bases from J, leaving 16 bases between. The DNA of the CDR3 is TGTGCCAGCAGCTTAGAGGGCGGACTGACTGTTCAGCCCCAGCATTTT. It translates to CASSLEGGLTVQPQHF.

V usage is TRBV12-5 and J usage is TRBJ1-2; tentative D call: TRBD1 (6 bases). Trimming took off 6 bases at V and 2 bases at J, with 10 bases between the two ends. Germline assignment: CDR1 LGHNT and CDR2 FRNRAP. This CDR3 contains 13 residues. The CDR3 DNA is TGTGCTAGTGGGTTTACAGGGAACTATGGCTACACCTTC. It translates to CASGFTGNYGYTF.

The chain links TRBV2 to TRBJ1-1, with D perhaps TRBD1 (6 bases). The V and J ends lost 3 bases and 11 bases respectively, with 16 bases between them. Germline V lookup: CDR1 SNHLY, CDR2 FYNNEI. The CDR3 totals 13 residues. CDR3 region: CASSERGQGAAFF. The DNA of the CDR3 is TGTGCCAGCAGTGAGCGGGGGCAGGGCGCGGCTTTCTTT.

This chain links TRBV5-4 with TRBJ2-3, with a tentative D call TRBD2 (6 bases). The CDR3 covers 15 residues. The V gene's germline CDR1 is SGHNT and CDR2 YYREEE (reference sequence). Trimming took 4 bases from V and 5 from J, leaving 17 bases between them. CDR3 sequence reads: CASSRSGDLKDTQYF. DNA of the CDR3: TGTGCCAGCAGCCGGTCGGGGGATCTCAAAGATACGCAGTATTTT.

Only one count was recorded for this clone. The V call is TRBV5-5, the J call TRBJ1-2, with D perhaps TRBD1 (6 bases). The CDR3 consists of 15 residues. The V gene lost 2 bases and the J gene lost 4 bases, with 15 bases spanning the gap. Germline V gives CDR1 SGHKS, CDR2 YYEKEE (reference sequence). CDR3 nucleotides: TGTGCCAGCAGCTTATACGGACAGAGCGTCTATGGCTACACCTTC. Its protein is CASSLYGQSVYGYTF.

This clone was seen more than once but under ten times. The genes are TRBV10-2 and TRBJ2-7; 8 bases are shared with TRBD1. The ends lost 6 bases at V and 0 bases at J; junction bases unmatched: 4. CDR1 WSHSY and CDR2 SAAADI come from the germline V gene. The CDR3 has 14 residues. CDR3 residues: CASRDGTGSYEQYF. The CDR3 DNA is TGCGCCAGCAGAGACGGGACAGGCTCCTACGAGCAGTACTTC.

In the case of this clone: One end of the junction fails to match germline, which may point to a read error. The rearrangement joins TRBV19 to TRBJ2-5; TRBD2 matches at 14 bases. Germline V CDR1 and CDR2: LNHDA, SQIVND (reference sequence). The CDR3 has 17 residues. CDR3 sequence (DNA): TGTGCCAGTAGTACGACTAGCGGGAGGGCACTTCAAGAGGCCCAGTACTTC. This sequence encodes CASSTTSGRALQEAQYF.

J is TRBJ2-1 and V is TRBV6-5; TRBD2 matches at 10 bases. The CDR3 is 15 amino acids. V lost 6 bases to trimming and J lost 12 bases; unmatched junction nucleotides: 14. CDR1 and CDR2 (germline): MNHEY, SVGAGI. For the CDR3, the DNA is TGTGCCAGCAGCTTCGGACTAGCGGAATCCCGGGGGCAGTTCTTC. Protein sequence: CASSFGLAESRGQFF.

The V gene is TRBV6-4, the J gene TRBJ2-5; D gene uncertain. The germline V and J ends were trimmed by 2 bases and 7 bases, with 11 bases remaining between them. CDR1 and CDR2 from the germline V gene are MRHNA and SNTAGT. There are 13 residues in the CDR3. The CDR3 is CASSDPPGGTQYF. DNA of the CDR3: TGTGCCAGCAGTGACCCCCCGGGTGGGACCCAGTACTTC.

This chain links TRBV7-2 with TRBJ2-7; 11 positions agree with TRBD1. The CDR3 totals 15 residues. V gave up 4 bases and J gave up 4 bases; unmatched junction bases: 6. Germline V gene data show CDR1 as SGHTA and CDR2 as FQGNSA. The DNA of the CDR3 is TGTGCCAGCAGCTCCGGGACAGGGGGTATTTACGAGCAGTACTTC. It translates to CASSSGTGGIYEQYF. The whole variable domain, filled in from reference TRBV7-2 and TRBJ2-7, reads GAGVSQSPSNKVTEKGKDVELRCDPISGHTALYWYRQSLGQGLEFLIYFQGNSAPDKSGLPSDRFSAERTGGSVSTLTIQRTQQEDSAVYLCASSSGTGGIYEQYFGPGTRLTVT.

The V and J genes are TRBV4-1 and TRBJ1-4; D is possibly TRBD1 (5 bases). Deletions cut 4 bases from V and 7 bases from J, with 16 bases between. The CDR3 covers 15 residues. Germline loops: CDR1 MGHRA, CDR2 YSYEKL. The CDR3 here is CASSLPGRASEKLFF. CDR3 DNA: TGCGCCAGCAGCCTCCCAGGGAGGGCATCTGAAAAACTGTTTTTT.

In nucleotides, the CDR3 is TGCGCCAGCAGCCTCGGACTAGCGGGCCTTGGGGCCCAGTACTTC. Its protein product is CASSLGLAGLGAQYF. V gene TRBV5-1 combines with J gene TRBJ2-5; 11 nucleotides align to TRBD2. This CDR3 is 15 amino acids long. Germline CDR1 reads SGHRS; CDR2 reads YFSETQ. V shed 4 bases and J 9 bases; nucleotides not matched to a gene: 11.

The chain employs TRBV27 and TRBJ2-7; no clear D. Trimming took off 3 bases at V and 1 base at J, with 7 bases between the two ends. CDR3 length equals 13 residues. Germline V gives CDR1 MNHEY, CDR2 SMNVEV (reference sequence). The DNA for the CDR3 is TGTGCCAGCAGTTTTTCTAGGTCCTACGAGCAGTACTTC. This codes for CASSFSRSYEQYF.